This TCR beta chain came from a study of T cell changes during pregnancy in multiple sclerosis. Germline CDR1 reads SQVTM; CDR2 reads ANQGSEA. J lost 1 base, V lost 6 bases, and 8 bases had no gene match. The CDR3 consists of 15 residues. Libraries were prepared by immunoSEQ multiplex PCR; TCRdb keeps only in-frame clonotypes and omits some of them. The repertoire holds approximately 44,000 clones, with roughly 92% as singletons. V and J are TRBV29-1 and TRBJ2-7, with 11 bases aligning to TRBD2. The clonotype was recovered from a female donor with multiple sclerosis, enrolled in a pregnancy study. The specimen comprised CD4+ T cells from peripheral blood mononuclear cells, sampled in the first trimester of pregnancy. CDR3 in amino acids: CSVESGTSGSYEQYF. The CDR3 DNA sequence: TGCAGCGTGGAATCCGGGACTAGCGGTTCCTACGAGCAGTACTTC.